Listed here is a single TCR beta chain. Antigen unknown. The entry originates in a study of Ad26.COV2.S vaccination and SARS-CoV-2 variants. Turning to the study itself: In the COV1001 trial, the donor was in the Ad26.COV2.S arm.

Study-level points and caveats: CD8+ and CD4+ T cells specific for spike reportedly responded with substantial breadth after vaccination. Vaccine recipients had higher spike-specific TCR breadth than placebo recipients.

V lost 3 bases to trimming and J lost 1 base, with 4 bases between them. Germline-derived CDR1 and CDR2 are LNHDA and SQIVND (reference sequence). This CDR3 region has 13 residues. Sequencing was performed with immunoSEQ multiplex PCR; in TCRdb, only in-frame clones are kept and a portion is missing. The table records roughly 400,000 clones, 90% of them present only once. Treatment described: roughly 20 received Ad26.COV2.S at low or high dose, single or two shots; a few received placebo; per-sample allocation not given. Collection of samples fell on day 63 after the first vaccine or placebo injection.

The sequence derives from a person between 18 and 60 years old who received the Ad26.COV2.S COVID-19 vaccine or a placebo. The chain links TRBV19 to TRBJ1-3; D call uncertain. The sequencing here drew on peripheral blood, taken in a trial of Ad26.COV2.S vaccine versus placebo. The CDR3 reads CASSMGSGNTIYF. CDR3 bases: TGTGCCAGTAGTATGGGGTCTGGAAACACCATATATTTT. Combining the CDR3 with reference TRBV19 and TRBJ1-3 gives the whole variable domain DGGITQSPKYLFRKEGQNVTLSCEQNLNHDAMYWYRQDPGQGLRLIYYSQIVNDFQKGDIAEGYSVSREKKESFPLTVTSAQKNPTAFYLCASSMGSGNTIYFGEGSWLTVV.